The rows below give T cell receptor beta chains drawn from one sample of a study of T cell changes during pregnancy in multiple sclerosis. Data came from immunoSEQ multiplex PCR; TCRdb stores just in-frame clones and leaves some out. Here the sample spans about 69,000 clones, almost 95% being singletons. Sequencing used peripheral blood, obtained in the third trimester of pregnancy. All receptors derive from a female donor in good health, enrolled as a control in a pregnancy study. The CDR3 runs from the conserved cysteine through the conserved F or W.

TRBV4-3	CASRLGQGPTDTQYF
TRBV19	CASSADRVGGYTF
TRBV5-6	CASSYLRGTGNTEAFF
TRBV5-1	CASSLGGGLSETQYF
TRBV7-2	CASSPGTGFSQETQYF
TRBV29-1	CSVQGQSYEQYF
TRBV6-5	CASSLNRARNQPQHF
TRBV10-3	CAIRIGGTSGNNEQFF
TRBV6-6	CASSGLSGWEQYF
TRBV2	CARRGLAGAHSADEQYF
TRBV5-6	CAPPPRNYGYTF
TRBV5-1	CASSANPGLAGGEQFF
TRBV12-2	CASRVTSIGTDTQYF
TRBV5-1	CASSHREGFGANVLTF
TRBV28	CASSLAGRDEQYF
TRBV7-8	CASSLGLRETQYF
TRBV28	CASSSGQHTDTQYF
TRBV6-6	CASTGTTGNQPQHF
TRBV7-2	CASSLFAGGRARETQYF
TRBV7-2	CASSLVGGYTDTQYF
TRBV10-3	CAISEGGGNQPQHF
TRBV18	CASSPPGLAGTEQFF
TRBV6-1	CASSESGYDNSEQYF
TRBV10-1	CASSALRANTEAFF
TRBV7-2	CASSLGGSSHEQYF
TRBV30	CARSGGSGSSYEQYF
TRBV19	CASSIASGINEQFF
TRBV4-1	CASSLLQGNTIYF
TRBV2	CASSARSNQPQHF
TRBV5-1	CASSLGASGNTIYF
TRBV19	CASSIGRGGGYQETQYF
TRBV7-3	CASSLSAGSYNEQFF
TRBV6-5	CASGVGPGMGEQFF
TRBV7-2	CASSSILSGTVPYEQYF
TRBV28	CASSQIRGLGEKLFF
TRBV10-3	CAIMLAGAQEQFF
TRBV7-2	CASSLSPGLETQYF
TRBV6-6	CASSAGDGTYNSPLHF
TRBV19	CATQVGQAYGYTF
TRBV29-1	CSALGGGRTDTQYF
TRBV7-9	CASSPQGVWTNEKLFF